Listed here is a single T cell receptor beta chain. Its antigen is still unknown. The data derive from a study of identical twins. TCRdb reanalysed the 5' RACE reads using MiXCR and keeps one entry per CDR3 protein. This sample has about 890,000 distinct CDR3 sequences, with 9% to 15% found just once. General study results and limits: Conclusions leaned on cross-sectional statistical analysis and did not track the same donors over time. Invariant populations such as MAIT and iNKT cells could partly muddle zero-insertion analyses.

This CDR3 spans 15 amino acids. In germline, CDR1 is LGHDT, CDR2 YNNKEL (reference sequence). Trimming removed 4 bases at V and 5 bases at J, with 14 bases between. These data also featured in a second study, about yellow fever vaccine responses in identical twins.

Sequenced input: PBMCs. The V gene is TRBV3-1, the J gene TRBJ1-4; D is perhaps TRBD1 (5 bases). The sequence came from a woman in her late teens or twenties in good health. The chain's CDR3 is CASSLNGRGNEKLFF. The CDR3 DNA reads as TGTGCCAGCAGCCTCAACGGACGGGGGAATGAAAAACTGTTTTTT.